A single sample is the source of the 31 T cell receptor beta chains below, sequenced in a study of cytotoxic CD8 clonotypes in ibrutinib-treated CLL. Using immunoSEQ multiplex PCR, the repertoire was profiled, and TCRdb retains in-frame clones only, with some absent. This table has approximately 340,000 clones, about 64% appearing once. Source: PBMCs, taken after 36 months of ibrutinib treatment. The source of these receptors is a human donor with chronic lymphocytic leukemia.

This CDR3 reads CASSLDGRRPQHF. CDR3 in DNA: TGTGCCAGCAGCTTAGATGGTCGGCGGCCCCAGCATTTT. The chain carries TRBV7-8 and TRBJ1-5; the D is unclear. Trimming cost V 1 base and J 9 bases, with 10 bases left between them. This CDR3 has 13 amino acids. Germline V gene lookup returns CDR1 SGHVS and CDR2 FQNEAQ.

The V gene is TRBV9, the J gene TRBJ1-1; no definite D call. V was cut by 4 bases and J by 6 bases, with 10 bases left in between. The CDR3 covers 12 residues. The germline V gene encodes CDR1 SGDLS and CDR2 YYNGEE. CDR3 nucleotides: TGTGCCAGCAGCTCAGCGGGGTCTGAAGCTTTCTTT. Residues: CASSSAGSEAFF.

This clone showed up just once. Here the CDR3 reads CASSSESGRLPYEQYF. The DNA of the CDR3 is TGTGCCAGCAGTTCCGAAAGCGGGAGACTTCCCTACGAGCAGTACTTC. The rearrangement joins TRBV28 to TRBJ2-7, with 8 bases matching TRBD2. Trimming cost V 4 bases and J 2 bases; bases outside gene matches: 10. Germline V gene data show CDR1 as MDHEN and CDR2 as SYDVKM. The CDR3 is 16 amino acids.

This sequence joins TRBV9 and TRBJ1-1, with D perhaps matching TRBD1 (6 bases). There are 14 residues in the CDR3. CDR1 SGDLS and CDR2 YYNGEE come from the germline V gene. The V end was cut by 4 bases, the J end by 1 base, with 11 bases between. The DNA of the CDR3 is TGTGCCAGCAGCCTCCGACAGGCGAACACTGAAGCTTTCTTT. Protein: CASSLRQANTEAFF.

There are a few counts of this clone. The gene calls are TRBV19 and TRBJ1-2; D may be TRBD1 (5 bases). V lost 3 bases, J lost 8 bases, and 10 bases lay in between. The V gene's germline CDR1 is LNHDA and CDR2 SQIVND (reference sequence). This CDR3 contains 12 residues. The CDR3 is CASSILGRGYTF. The CDR3 DNA is TGTGCCAGTAGTATTTTGGGGCGCGGCTACACCTTC.

The sample holds a few counts of this clone. The chain has TRBV9 and TRBJ1-5; 9 bases align to TRBD1. Germline CDR1 reads SGDLS; CDR2 reads YYNGEE. The CDR3 has 16 amino acids. The ends lost 4 bases at V and 2 bases at J; junction bases unmatched: 7. The chain's CDR3 is CASSIGTGSGNQPQHF. CDR3 nucleotide sequence: TGTGCCAGCAGCATTGGGACAGGGTCAGGCAATCAGCCCCAGCATTTT. The full variable domain, rest sourced from reference TRBV9 and TRBJ1-5, is DSGVTQTPKHLITATGQRVTLRCSPRSGDLSVYWYQQSLDQGLQFLIQYYNGEERAKGNILERFSAQQFPDLHSELNLSSLELGDSALYFCASSIGTGSGNQPQHFGDGTRLSIL.

The chain combines TRBV7-7 with TRBJ2-2; D remains ambiguous. The CDR3 loop spans 13 amino acids. Germline V gives CDR1 SSHAT, CDR2 FNYEAQ (reference sequence). V lost 2 bases to trimming and J lost 4 bases, with 5 bases between them. DNA of the CDR3: TGTGCCAGCAGCTTATCCCTCACCGGGGAGCTGTTTTTT. Its translation: CASSLSLTGELFF.

V is TRBV7-9 and J is TRBJ2-5; TRBD2 aligns across 7 bases. The CDR3 has 16 residues. The V gene end was trimmed by 5 bases and the J gene end by 2 bases; junction bases not matched to a gene: 11. Germline V gives CDR1 SEHNR, CDR2 FQNEAQ (reference sequence). In DNA, the CDR3 is TGTGCCAGCAGCCGTACTAGCGCCCCTGGGCAAGAGACCCAGTACTTC. Encoded protein: CASSRTSAPGQETQYF.

The CDR3 coding sequence is TGTGCCAGCAGACCGGGACAGAAACAAAGTCGCGCCTCTGAAGCTTTCTTT. Its protein is CASRPGQKQSRASEAFF. V is TRBV25-1 and J is TRBJ1-1, with TRBD1 identical over 7 bases. V lost 6 bases, J lost 6 bases, and 19 bases stayed unmatched. The CDR3 is 17 residues long. CDR1 is MGHDK, CDR2 SYGVNS, per germline.

The J gene is TRBJ2-1, the V gene TRBV6-4, with D unclear. V was shortened by 2 bases and J by 8 bases, with 4 bases between the two germline ends. Germline-derived CDR1 and CDR2 are MRHNA and SNTAGT. The CDR3 is made up of 11 amino acids. CDR3 sequence: CASSDSHEQFF. The CDR3 bases are TGTGCCAGCAGTGACAGCCATGAGCAGTTCTTC.

CDR3 protein: CAIRPEMNTEAFF. For the CDR3, the DNA is TGTGCCATCAGGCCAGAAATGAACACTGAAGCTTTCTTT. The rearrangement uses TRBV10-3 and TRBJ1-1; no definite D call. Per germline, CDR1 ENHRY and CDR2 SYGVKD. V was shortened by 6 bases and J by 0 bases, with 8 bases between the two germline ends. This CDR3 spans 13 amino acids.

V usage is TRBV29-1 and J usage is TRBJ1-1, with D hard to call. Germline V gene data show CDR1 as SQVTM and CDR2 as ANQGSEA. The CDR3 is 14 residues long. The V gene lost 4 bases and the J gene lost 4 bases, with 16 bases spanning the gap. The CDR3 sequence is CSVARVQPPTEAFF. The CDR3, as DNA: TGCAGCGTTGCAAGGGTCCAACCTCCCACTGAAGCTTTCTTT.

This clone has just a few counts. The chain is built from TRBV7-3 and TRBJ1-1; D unresolved. The V end was cut by 1 base, the J end by 1 base, with 4 bases between. This CDR3 is 13 amino acids long. Germline loops: CDR1 SGHTA, CDR2 FQGTGA. CDR3: CASSLRWNTEAFF. Written as DNA, the CDR3 is TGTGCCAGCAGCTTAAGATGGAACACTGAAGCTTTCTTT.

The rearrangement uses TRBV28 and TRBJ2-1; 9 nucleotides line up with TRBD2. After removal of 5 bases from V and 8 bases from J, the junction contained 7 bases not matched to a gene. This CDR3 has 14 residues. The V gene's germline CDR1 is MDHEN and CDR2 SYDVKM. The CDR3 coding sequence is TGTGCCAGCAGTGATAGCGGGAGTATCGATGAGCAGTTCTTC. This encodes CASSDSGSIDEQFF. The whole variable domain, remainder taken from reference TRBV28 and TRBJ2-1, is DVKVTQSSRYLVKRTGEKVFLECVQDMDHENMFWYRQDPGLGLRLIYFSYDVKMKEKGDIPEGYSVSREKKERFSLILESASTNQTSMYLCASSDSGSIDEQFFGPGTRLTVL.

V usage is TRBV27 and J usage is TRBJ2-7; D may be TRBD2 (6 bases). Germline V gene sequence: CDR1 MNHEY, CDR2 SMNVEV (reference sequence). The CDR3 is 16 amino acids. Trimming removed 3 bases from V and 7 bases from J, with 22 bases in between. The CDR3 region has the DNA TGTGCCAGCAGTTTCATGGGAGGCCGGGATGGCGCAGAGCAGTACTTC. As protein: CASSFMGGRDGAEQYF.

The CDR3 is CASSKQGADTGELFF. CDR3 sequence (DNA): TGTGCCAGCAGCAAACAGGGGGCCGACACCGGGGAGCTGTTTTTT. The V and J genes are TRBV7-3 and TRBJ2-2; 9 bases agree with TRBD1. The CDR3 contains 15 residues. The ends lost 5 bases at V and 3 bases at J; junction bases unmatched: 4. Germline V CDR1 and CDR2: SGHTA, FQGTGA.

V usage is TRBV18 and J usage is TRBJ2-7; TRBD1 might be the D (5 bases). The germline CDR1 and CDR2 sequences are KGHSH and LQKENI. The V end lost 8 bases, the J end lost 0 bases, and 11 bases lay between the germline ends. This CDR3 has 13 amino acids. This CDR3 reads CASTDQGSYEQYF. CDR3 coding DNA: TGTGCCAGCACCGACCAGGGCTCCTACGAGCAGTACTTC.

The genes are TRBV2 and TRBJ2-7; maybe TRBD2 (6 bases). Germline CDR1 and CDR2: SNHLY and FYNNEI. V was clipped by 4 bases and J by 6 bases, with 16 bases between them. The CDR3 runs to 14 residues. The CDR3 region has the DNA TGTGCCAGCAGTGGGCGGTCAGGACTAAGCGAGCAGTACTTC. This codes for CASSGRSGLSEQYF.

This sequence joins TRBV7-9 and TRBJ1-5; D might be TRBD1 (5 bases). This CDR3 region has 14 residues. Trimming took 4 bases from V and 1 from J, leaving 8 bases between them. Germline lookup yields CDR1 SEHNR and CDR2 FQNEAQ (reference sequence). The CDR3 region has the DNA TGTGCCAGCAGCTCGACAGAAAGCAATCAGCCCCAGCATTTT. Its translation is CASSSTESNQPQHF.

Only one count was recorded for this clone. The chain uses TRBV6-5 and TRBJ1-2, with TRBD1 as a possible D gene (6 bases). Between the trimmed V and J ends, which lost 8 bases and 8 bases, there was a span of 18 bases. CDR3 size: 13 residues. Germline V gene data show CDR1 as MNHEY and CDR2 as SVGAGI. The CDR3 here is CASGKDSLRGYTF. CDR3 in DNA: TGTGCCAGCGGGAAGGACAGCCTTAGGGGCTACACCTTC.

The rearrangement links TRBV28 to TRBJ1-2; the D is unclear. There are 13 residues in the CDR3. V gave up 3 bases and J gave up 4 bases, with 9 bases separating them. Germline V gene sequence: CDR1 MDHEN, CDR2 SYDVKM. CDR3 sequence: CASSFPGPYGYTF. The CDR3 coding sequence is TGTGCCAGCAGTTTCCCAGGACCCTATGGCTACACCTTC.

The CDR3 DNA is TGCAGCGCCGGGACCCAAGCCTACGAGCAGTACTTC. Protein sequence: CSAGTQAYEQYF. The chain employs TRBV29-1 and TRBJ2-7; D assignment may be TRBD1 or TRBD2 (5 bases each). Trimming stripped 7 bases from V and 2 bases from J, with 12 bases between. This CDR3 has 12 amino acids. CDR1 is SQVTM and CDR2 is ANQGSEA in the germline V gene.

This clone was observed a handful of times. The chain employs TRBV7-3 and TRBJ2-1, with D unresolved. CDR3 length: 17 residues. CDR1 is SGHTA and CDR2 is FQGTGA in the germline V gene. With 2 bases removed from V and 4 bases from J, the gap between germline ends came to 18 bases. The CDR3 loop is CASSLSMVAAPYNEQFF. CDR3 sequence (DNA): TGTGCCAGCAGCTTATCGATGGTTGCGGCCCCTTACAATGAGCAGTTCTTC.

This clone was recorded a few times. This chain connects TRBV10-3 to TRBJ2-7, with 11 bases identical to TRBD1. V gave up 5 bases and J gave up 2 bases; unmatched junction bases: 5. Germline loops: CDR1 ENHRY, CDR2 SYGVKD. The CDR3 spans 15 residues. The CDR3 reads CAISSPGQGAYEQYF. The CDR3 coding sequence is TGTGCCATCAGTTCCCCGGGACAGGGGGCCTACGAGCAGTACTTC.

The chain has TRBV28 and TRBJ1-1, with D possibly matching TRBD1 (6 bases). Trimming took off 2 bases at V and 0 bases at J, with 28 bases between the two ends. The CDR3 extends over 21 amino acids. Per the germline V gene, CDR1 is MDHEN and CDR2 is SYDVKM. Here the CDR3 DNA reads TGTGCCAGCAGTTTACCCCTCAAGACAGGCATCTACATTCACATGAACACTGAAGCTTTCTTT. It yields the protein CASSLPLKTGIYIHMNTEAFF.

The rearrangement links TRBV5-1 to TRBJ2-5, with 7 bases identical to TRBD2. The germline CDR1 and CDR2 sequences are SGHRS and YFSETQ. The junction had 12 bases not matched to a gene; V was cut back by 5 bases and J by 2 bases. CDR3 length: 16 amino acids. The CDR3 is CASRGGTSGAQETQYF. CDR3 coding DNA: TGCGCCAGCAGGGGGGGTACCAGCGGGGCACAAGAGACCCAGTACTTC.

V is TRBV6-1 and J is TRBJ1-5, with D hard to call. Germline assignment: CDR1 MNHNS and CDR2 SASEGT. This CDR3 is built from 13 residues. V was clipped by 0 bases and J by 11 bases, with 11 bases between them. CDR3 DNA sequence: TGTGCCAGCAGTGAAGCAGGCGTGATGTCCCAGCATTTT. It translates to CASSEAGVMSQHF.

This chain connects TRBV4-1 to TRBJ1-1; TRBD1 is a possible D gene (6 bases). Per the germline V gene, CDR1 is MGHRA and CDR2 is YSYEKL. The CDR3 length is 14 residues. The V end was cut by 4 bases, the J end by 1 base, with 10 bases between. CDR3 amino acids: CASSLRDTNTEAFF. In DNA form, the CDR3 reads TGCGCCAGCAGCCTCCGGGACACGAACACTGAAGCTTTCTTT.

This CDR3 reads CASSIAGASTGELFF. DNA for the CDR3: TGTGCCAGCAGCATAGCGGGGGCGAGCACCGGGGAGCTGTTTTTT. V is TRBV13 and J is TRBJ2-2; TRBD2 matches 9 bases. There are 15 residues in the CDR3. After removal of 5 bases from V and 4 bases from J, the junction contained 5 bases not matched to a gene. CDR1 and CDR2 from the germline V gene are PRHDT and FYEKMQ (reference sequence).

The J gene is TRBJ1-1, the V gene TRBV7-2; 7 positions agree with TRBD1. The CDR3 consists of 15 residues. With V trimmed by 1 base and J by 0 bases, 2 bases remained unmatched. From germline, CDR1 is SGHTA and CDR2 FQGNSA. DNA of the CDR3: TGTGCCAGCAGCTTAGGCACAGGGGTGAACACTGAAGCTTTCTTT. It encodes CASSLGTGVNTEAFF.

J is TRBJ2-7 and V is TRBV10-3; D uncertain. The CDR3 contains 14 residues. Trimming pared 7 bases from V and 0 bases from J, leaving 13 bases between. Germline V CDR1 and CDR2: ENHRY, SYGVKD. CDR3 loop: CAITHTENSYEQYF. Written as DNA, the CDR3 is TGTGCCATCACCCACACGGAGAACTCCTACGAGCAGTACTTC.